A selection of T cell receptor beta chains follows, all from one sample in a study of long-term antiretroviral therapy in people with HIV. Sequencing was performed with immunoSEQ multiplex PCR; in TCRdb, only in-frame clones are kept and a portion is missing. Altogether approximately 24,000 clones are present, roughly 90% being singletons, with the ten largest covering 8% to 9.5%. Sequenced material: unsorted PBMCs, taken 1.8 years before starting antiretroviral therapy. All receptors come from a man aged 50 to 60 with HIV. Both conserved end residues are part of each CDR3. The order of the fields is D gene, V gene, CDR3 protein. A D gene is named only where the DNA matches it firmly.

D: -; V: TRBV11-2; CDR3: CASSPGFSNQPQHF
D: TRBD1; V: TRBV5-1; CDR3: CASSPFPTGTGGDTGELFF
D: -; V: TRBV5-1; CDR3: CASSLVARKNTEAFF
D: -; V: TRBV19; CDR3: CASSMEGHSFYQPQHF
D: -; V: TRBV30; CDR3: CARSDYGEAFF
D: -; V: TRBV5-1; CDR3: CASSFSGKNTGELFF
D: TRBD2; V: TRBV10-3; CDR3: CAISNSGGYNEQFF
D: -; V: TRBV7-2; CDR3: CASSLRGHLASAYEQYF
D: TRBD2; V: TRBV7-2; CDR3: CASTWRGGSGPPQETQYF
D: TRBD1; V: TRBV7-2; CDR3: CASSAGTGATGELFF
D: -; V: TRBV7-3; CDR3: CASSPGGITNEQFF
D: TRBD2; V: TRBV7-8; CDR3: CASSLDLAGRSEFF
D: -; V: TRBV5-1; CDR3: CASSFTGNSNQPQHF
D: -; V: TRBV7-2; CDR3: CASSPVRGLNTQYF
D: TRBD1; V: TRBV6-1; CDR3: CASRTDRYRYEQYF